This is a list of T cell receptor beta chains from one sample in a study of PD-L1 blockade in urothelial cancer. The repertoire was sequenced with immunoSEQ multiplex PCR; TCRdb's copy has only in-frame clones and lacks some. The table includes 30,000 or so clones, 70% to 90% detected once. Here the sequenced sample was PBMCs, taken around atezolizumab (anti-PD-L1) treatment. These receptor sequences come from a man at least 80 years old with urothelial cancer. The CDR3 runs from the conserved cysteine through the conserved F or W. A D gene is named only where the DNA matches it firmly. Only some rows state a clone size, as once, few, many or a class for expanded clones.

CDR3aa: CASLGTPSNQPQHF
CDR3nt: TGTGCCAGTCTGGGGACTCCGTCCAATCAGCCCCAGCATTTT
abundance: .
d_gene: .
j_gene: TRBJ1-5
v_gene: TRBV19

CDR3aa: CASSSQTGQGYEQYF
CDR3nt: TGTGCCAGCAGCTCGCAAACGGGACAGGGCTACGAGCAGTACTTC
abundance: .
d_gene: TRBD1
j_gene: TRBJ2-7
v_gene: TRBV7-2

CDR3aa: CASSFGGKRQDTGELFF
CDR3nt: TGTGCCAGCAGCTTTGGGGGGAAGAGGCAGGACACCGGGGAGCTGTTTTTT
abundance: .
d_gene: .
j_gene: TRBJ2-2
v_gene: TRBV11-2

CDR3aa: CASSQRDRMNTEAFF
CDR3nt: TGCGCCAGCAGCCAACGGGACAGAATGAACACTGAAGCTTTCTTT
abundance: .
d_gene: TRBD1
j_gene: TRBJ1-1
v_gene: TRBV5-1

CDR3aa: CASSVQGSDTNTGELFF
CDR3nt: TGTGCCAGCAGTGTACAGGGGAGCGACACGAACACCGGGGAGCTGTTTTTT
abundance: .
d_gene: TRBD1
j_gene: TRBJ2-2
v_gene: TRBV9

CDR3aa: CASSPLAFTYNEQFF
CDR3nt: TGTGCCAGTAGTCCTCTAGCGTTTACCTACAATGAGCAGTTCTTC
abundance: .
d_gene: .
j_gene: TRBJ2-1
v_gene: TRBV19

CDR3aa: CASGTSGYNEQFF
CDR3nt: TGTGCCAGCGGGACTAGCGGATACAATGAGCAGTTCTTC
abundance: .
d_gene: TRBD2
j_gene: TRBJ2-1
v_gene: TRBV27

CDR3aa: CASSLYVTGGTLQREQFF
CDR3nt: TGTGCCAGCAGTTTATATGTCACGGGAGGGACGCTCCAGCGGGAGCAGTTCTTC
abundance: .
d_gene: TRBD2
j_gene: TRBJ2-1
v_gene: TRBV28

CDR3aa: CASSLAWTGYNEQFF
CDR3nt: TGTGCCAGCAGCTTAGCCTGGACAGGCTACAATGAGCAGTTCTTC
abundance: .
d_gene: TRBD1
j_gene: TRBJ2-1
v_gene: TRBV7-2

CDR3aa: CASSHGGLLNTEAFF
CDR3nt: TGCGCCAGCAGCCACGGCGGGCTTCTGAACACTGAAGCTTTCTTT
abundance: .
d_gene: .
j_gene: TRBJ1-1
v_gene: TRBV4-1

CDR3aa: CASSLGTFGNTIYF
CDR3nt: TGTGCCAGCAGCTTAGGGACTTTTGGAAACACCATATATTTT
abundance: .
d_gene: .
j_gene: TRBJ1-3
v_gene: TRBV7-2

CDR3aa: CASSFSANIYGYTF
CDR3nt: TGTGCCAGCAGCTTTTCCGCGAATATTTATGGCTACACCTTC
abundance: .
d_gene: .
j_gene: TRBJ1-2
v_gene: TRBV5-6

CDR3aa: CASSRFSGTSGLSDEQFF
CDR3nt: TGTGCCAGCAGCAGGTTTAGCGGGACTAGCGGACTTTCGGATGAGCAGTTCTTC
abundance: .
d_gene: TRBD2
j_gene: TRBJ2-1
v_gene: TRBV7-6

CDR3aa: CASPTAGIGRPYEQYF
CDR3nt: TGTGCCAGCCCCACGGCAGGGATCGGTAGACCCTACGAGCAGTACTTC
abundance: .
d_gene: .
j_gene: TRBJ2-7
v_gene: TRBV21-1

CDR3aa: CASSVGSGSSYNEQFF
CDR3nt: TGTGCCAGCAGCGTAGGGAGCGGGAGCTCCTACAATGAGCAGTTCTTC
abundance: .
d_gene: TRBD2
j_gene: TRBJ2-1
v_gene: TRBV9

CDR3aa: CASSFGGQGANEQYF
CDR3nt: TGTGCCAGCAGCTTCGGGGGACAGGGGGCTAATGAGCAGTACTTC
abundance: few
d_gene: TRBD1
j_gene: TRBJ2-7
v_gene: TRBV11-2

CDR3aa: CASSPQGEGTGNEQFF
CDR3nt: TGTGCCAGCTCACCACAGGGGGAAGGTACCGGCAATGAGCAGTTCTTC
abundance: .
d_gene: .
j_gene: TRBJ2-1
v_gene: TRBV18

CDR3aa: CASSLGPRDMEQYF
CDR3nt: TGTGCCAGCAGCTTAGGGCCCCGGGATATGGAGCAGTACTTC
abundance: few
d_gene: .
j_gene: TRBJ2-7
v_gene: TRBV7-8

CDR3aa: CAWSVHQRGPQQFF
CDR3nt: TGTGCCTGGAGTGTCCACCAGCGGGGGCCCCAGCAGTTCTTC
abundance: few
d_gene: TRBD2
j_gene: TRBJ2-1
v_gene: TRBV30

CDR3aa: CASSPIPGTQETQYF
CDR3nt: TGCGCCAGCAGCCCCATCCCCGGGACTCAAGAGACCCAGTACTTC
abundance: .
d_gene: .
j_gene: TRBJ2-5
v_gene: TRBV4-1

CDR3aa: CASSRRTMSGGAHYGYTF
CDR3nt: TGTGCCAGCAGCCGCCGAACCATGAGTGGGGGCGCCCACTATGGCTACACCTTC
abundance: .
d_gene: .
j_gene: TRBJ1-2
v_gene: TRBV5-6

CDR3aa: CASSQEPRTRITEAFF
CDR3nt: TGTGCCAGCAGCCAAGAACCACGGACTCGAATAACTGAAGCTTTCTTT
abundance: few
d_gene: .
j_gene: TRBJ1-1
v_gene: TRBV4-2

CDR3aa: CASSYDQTSGSADTQYF
CDR3nt: TGTGCCAGCAGCTACGATCAGACTAGCGGGAGCGCAGATACGCAGTATTTT
abundance: .
d_gene: TRBD2
j_gene: TRBJ2-3
v_gene: TRBV5-4

CDR3aa: CASSQEAQYYGYTF
CDR3nt: TGTGCCAGCAGCCAAGAAGCACAGTACTATGGCTACACCTTC
abundance: .
d_gene: .
j_gene: TRBJ1-2
v_gene: TRBV14

CDR3aa: CATGQGVSYEQYF
CDR3nt: TGTGCCACCGGCCAGGGGGTCTCCTACGAGCAGTACTTC
abundance: .
d_gene: TRBD1
j_gene: TRBJ2-7
v_gene: TRBV5-6

CDR3aa: CASSSRTSGKTDTQYF
CDR3nt: TGCGCCAGCAGCTCTAGGACTAGCGGGAAGACAGATACGCAGTATTTT
abundance: .
d_gene: TRBD2
j_gene: TRBJ2-3
v_gene: TRBV5-1

CDR3aa: CASSLYGQPQHF
CDR3nt: TGTGCCAGCAGTTTATACGGTCAGCCCCAGCATTTT
abundance: few
d_gene: .
j_gene: TRBJ1-5
v_gene: TRBV28

CDR3aa: CASSSAAANTGELFF
CDR3nt: TGTGCCAGCAGCTCGGCAGCGGCGAACACCGGGGAGCTGTTTTTT
abundance: .
d_gene: .
j_gene: TRBJ2-2
v_gene: TRBV5-4

CDR3aa: CASSSGTGSNEQFF
CDR3nt: TGTGCCAGCAGCTCCGGGACAGGGTCCAATGAGCAGTTCTTC
abundance: .
d_gene: TRBD1
j_gene: TRBJ2-1
v_gene: TRBV7-9

CDR3aa: CASSRETDYNYGYTF
CDR3nt: TGCGCCAGCAGTCGGGAAACAGACTACAACTATGGCTACACCTTC
abundance: .
d_gene: .
j_gene: TRBJ1-2
v_gene: TRBV23-1

CDR3aa: CASSLAGGVEEQFF
CDR3nt: TGTGCCAGCAGCCTAGCGGGAGGGGTCGAAGAGCAGTTCTTC
abundance: .
d_gene: TRBD2
j_gene: TRBJ2-1
v_gene: TRBV7-9

CDR3aa: CASSYWPQCNYEQYF
CDR3nt: TGTGCCAGCAGTTATTGGCCACAGTGCAACTACGAGCAGTACTTC
abundance: .
d_gene: .
j_gene: TRBJ2-7
v_gene: TRBV6-9

CDR3aa: CASSLHRVEGYTF
CDR3nt: TGTGCCAGCAGCCTCCACAGGGTAGAGGGCTACACCTTC
abundance: .
d_gene: .
j_gene: TRBJ1-2
v_gene: TRBV7-8

CDR3aa: CASSVVAPWSTGGGTEAFF
CDR3nt: TGTGCCAGCAGCGTAGTAGCCCCGTGGTCGACAGGGGGTGGGACTGAAGCTTTCTTT
abundance: .
d_gene: TRBD1
j_gene: TRBJ1-1
v_gene: TRBV9

CDR3aa: CASSLGRPAGTRTYEQYF
CDR3nt: TGTGCCAGCAGCTTGGGCCGACCCGCCGGGACTAGAACCTACGAGCAGTACTTC
abundance: .
d_gene: TRBD2
j_gene: TRBJ2-7
v_gene: TRBV5-6

CDR3aa: CASSRARGEGLSTGELFF
CDR3nt: TGTGCCAGCAGTCGGGCGAGGGGGGAGGGCCTGAGCACCGGGGAGCTGTTTTTT
abundance: .
d_gene: .
j_gene: TRBJ2-2
v_gene: TRBV2

CDR3aa: CASSSPLDRGREQYF
CDR3nt: TGTGCCAGCAGTTCGCCCTTGGACAGGGGGCGAGAGCAGTACTTC
abundance: .
d_gene: TRBD1
j_gene: TRBJ2-7
v_gene: TRBV27

CDR3aa: CASSLGGGTQGEQYF
CDR3nt: TGTGCCAGCAGCTTGGGAGGCGGGACCCAGGGCGAGCAGTACTTC
abundance: .
d_gene: .
j_gene: TRBJ2-7
v_gene: TRBV5-4

CDR3aa: CASSQGQNKETQYF
CDR3nt: TGTGCCAGCAGCCAGGGACAGAATAAAGAGACCCAGTACTTC
abundance: .
d_gene: TRBD1
j_gene: TRBJ2-5
v_gene: TRBV7-2

CDR3aa: CASSPGTGINEQFF
CDR3nt: TGTGCCAGCAGCCCCGGGACAGGGATAAATGAGCAGTTCTTC
abundance: .
d_gene: TRBD1
j_gene: TRBJ2-1
v_gene: TRBV7-7

CDR3aa: CASSPQGQNQPQHF
CDR3nt: TGTGCCAGCTCACCTCAAGGACAGAATCAGCCCCAGCATTTT
abundance: .
d_gene: .
j_gene: TRBJ1-5
v_gene: TRBV18

CDR3aa: CASSPTGGASEQFF
CDR3nt: TGTGCCAGCTCACCAACCGGCGGGGCATCTGAGCAGTTCTTC
abundance: .
d_gene: .
j_gene: TRBJ2-1
v_gene: TRBV18

CDR3aa: CASSGGWTGTMEPQHF
CDR3nt: TGTGCCAGCAGTGGGGGCTGGACAGGGACGATGGAGCCCCAGCATTTT
abundance: once
d_gene: TRBD1
j_gene: TRBJ1-5
v_gene: TRBV6-1

CDR3aa: CASSRYRDSSTGELFF
CDR3nt: TGCGCCAGCAGCCGCTACCGGGACTCCAGCACCGGGGAGCTGTTTTTT
abundance: .
d_gene: .
j_gene: TRBJ2-2
v_gene: TRBV4-1

CDR3aa: CASSMGDAGQHF
CDR3nt: TGTGCCAGTAGTATGGGCGACGCAGGCCAGCATTTT
abundance: .
d_gene: .
j_gene: TRBJ1-5
v_gene: TRBV19

CDR3aa: CASSLTGTGAYEQYF
CDR3nt: TGCGCCAGCAGCCTGACCGGGACAGGGGCCTACGAGCAGTACTTC
abundance: .
d_gene: TRBD1
j_gene: TRBJ2-7
v_gene: TRBV5-1

CDR3aa: CASSLTGKNIQYF
CDR3nt: TGTGCCAGCAGCTTGACGGGCAAAAACATTCAGTACTTC
abundance: .
d_gene: .
j_gene: TRBJ2-4
v_gene: TRBV5-8

CDR3aa: CARTFLDRLYGYTF
CDR3nt: TGTGCCAGGACTTTCCTGGACAGGCTCTATGGCTACACCTTC
abundance: .
d_gene: TRBD1
j_gene: TRBJ1-2
v_gene: TRBV5-6

CDR3aa: CASGRAGGAGELFF
CDR3nt: TGTGCTAGTGGGAGAGCGGGAGGCGCCGGGGAGCTGTTTTTT
abundance: few
d_gene: TRBD2
j_gene: TRBJ2-2
v_gene: TRBV12-5

CDR3aa: CASSLTGTGGSGELFF
CDR3nt: TGTGCCAGCAGCCTGACCGGGACAGGGGGTTCCGGGGAGCTGTTTTTT
abundance: once
d_gene: TRBD1
j_gene: TRBJ2-2
v_gene: TRBV5-4

CDR3aa: CASRWRDTNTEAFF
CDR3nt: TGTGCCAGCAGATGGCGGGATACCAACACTGAAGCTTTCTTT
abundance: .
d_gene: .
j_gene: TRBJ1-1
v_gene: TRBV6-6

CDR3aa: CASSQDRVDQPQHF
CDR3nt: TGTGCCAGCAGCCAAGACAGGGTTGATCAGCCCCAGCATTTT
abundance: .
d_gene: TRBD1
j_gene: TRBJ1-5
v_gene: TRBV16

CDR3aa: CASSQDRASGANVLTF
CDR3nt: TGCGCCAGCAGCCAGGACAGGGCCTCTGGGGCCAACGTCCTGACTTTC
abundance: .
d_gene: TRBD1
j_gene: TRBJ2-6
v_gene: TRBV4-3

CDR3aa: CASSLAGGDTQYF
CDR3nt: TGTGCCAGCAGCTTAGCGGGGGGAGATACGCAGTATTTT
abundance: .
d_gene: TRBD2
j_gene: TRBJ2-3
v_gene: TRBV11-3

CDR3aa: CASSLAGGASFDEKLFF
CDR3nt: TGCGCCAGCAGCTTGGCCGGGGGGGCGTCGTTTGATGAAAAACTGTTTTTT
abundance: once
d_gene: .
j_gene: TRBJ1-4
v_gene: TRBV5-1

CDR3aa: CASSLSGSSSYEQYF
CDR3nt: TGCGCCAGCAGCTTGAGCGGGAGCAGCTCCTACGAGCAGTACTTC
abundance: .
d_gene: TRBD2
j_gene: TRBJ2-7
v_gene: TRBV5-1

CDR3aa: CSVELAGKGSYNEQFF
CDR3nt: TGCAGCGTTGAACTAGCGGGAAAGGGGTCCTACAATGAGCAGTTCTTC
abundance: .
d_gene: TRBD2
j_gene: TRBJ2-1
v_gene: TRBV29-1